Sequencing of this T cell receptor (beta chain) was carried out in a study of blood T cells in healthy people across ages. Every sample had a minimum of 6 million PBMCs isolated. Study-wide points: A roughly linear fall in TCR beta diversity per million T cells was seen with increasing age.

Between the trimmed V and J ends, which lost 2 bases and 5 bases, there was a span of 12 bases. CDR3 length: 15 amino acids. Germline-derived CDR1 and CDR2 are SGHTA and FQGNSA. About this clonotype itself: The antigen is undetermined.

Next came a second PCR, run for about 7 to 12 cycles, which used a sample-barcoded 5' primer along with a J-beta primer mix. A single record per CDR3 protein comes from TCRdb applying MiXCR to the 5' RACE reads. The table lists roughly 900,000 distinct CDR3 sequences, under 35% of them singletons. The TCR comes from a woman of 80 years or more in good health. Sequencing input: blood. The gene calls are TRBV7-2 and TRBJ1-4; no definite D call. CDR3 region: CASSLTALGNEKLFF. The DNA of the CDR3 is TGTGCCAGCAGCTTAACAGCCCTGGGAAATGAAAAACTGTTTTTT. The full variable domain, in which reference TRBV7-2 and TRBJ1-4 provide the parts outside the CDR3, is GAGVSQSPSNKVTEKGKDVELRCDPISGHTALYWYRQSLGQGLEFLIYFQGNSAPDKSGLPSDRFSAERTGGSVSTLTIQRTQQEDSAVYLCASSLTALGNEKLFFGSGTQLSVL.